A selection of T cell receptor beta chains follows, all from one sample in a study of T-cell memory formation after mild COVID-19. Each CDR3 protein is one row after TCRdb ran MiXCR on the 5' RACE reads. Seen here are 200,000 or so distinct CDR3 sequences, around 20% observed once, and the top ten hold roughly 2.4%. The sequencing input was PBMCs or a T cell subset sorted from them (not recorded which). The origin of the receptors is an adult woman who had mild COVID-19 (a few samples of this study predate the infection). Cell type and time point are not known. Each CDR3 is given with its conserved first and last residue. The D gene is left open where the match is weak. Clone size, where shown, is once, few, many, or a class for clones that have expanded.

V gene,D gene,J gene,CDR3 length,clone size,CDR3 protein,CDR3 DNA
TRBV12-3/TRBV12-4,-,TRBJ1-1,14,-,CASSLYRLDTEAFF,TGTGCCAGCAGTTTATACAGGCTTGACACTGAAGCTTTCTTT
TRBV20-1,TRBD1,TRBJ2-5,11,few,CSYDRGETQYF,TGCAGTTATGACAGGGGAGAGACCCAGTACTTC
TRBV4-2,TRBD2,TRBJ2-3,16,-,CASSQALADIIDTQYF,TGTGCCAGCAGCCAAGCACTAGCGGATATCATAGATACGCAGTATTTT
TRBV5-1,-,TRBJ2-2,15,few,CASSLEVRNTGELFF,TGCGCCAGCAGCTTGGAAGTCAGAAACACCGGGGAGCTGTTTTTT
TRBV6-1,-,TRBJ1-2,13,-,CASYRVESYGYTF,TGTGCCAGCTACAGGGTCGAGAGCTATGGCTACACCTTC
TRBV7-9,TRBD2,TRBJ2-7,17,-,CASSGGLAGGLTYEQYF,TGTGCCAGCAGCGGGGGACTAGCGGGAGGATTGACCTACGAGCAGTACTTC
TRBV4-1,-,TRBJ1-4,12,-,CASSQVPVHLFF,TGCGCCAGCAGCCAAGTCCCAGTCCATCTGTTTTTT
TRBV12-3/TRBV12-4,-,TRBJ2-7,14,few,CASSLGPAAYEQYF,TGTGCCAGCAGTTTAGGGCCCGCCGCCTACGAGCAGTACTTC
TRBV7-2,TRBD1,TRBJ2-5,13,-,CASSQTGLETQYF,TGTGCCAGCAGCCAGACAGGGCTGGAGACCCAGTACTTC
TRBV5-1,-,TRBJ2-1,11,-,CASSSQGEQFF,TGCGCCAGCAGCTCACAGGGTGAGCAGTTCTTC